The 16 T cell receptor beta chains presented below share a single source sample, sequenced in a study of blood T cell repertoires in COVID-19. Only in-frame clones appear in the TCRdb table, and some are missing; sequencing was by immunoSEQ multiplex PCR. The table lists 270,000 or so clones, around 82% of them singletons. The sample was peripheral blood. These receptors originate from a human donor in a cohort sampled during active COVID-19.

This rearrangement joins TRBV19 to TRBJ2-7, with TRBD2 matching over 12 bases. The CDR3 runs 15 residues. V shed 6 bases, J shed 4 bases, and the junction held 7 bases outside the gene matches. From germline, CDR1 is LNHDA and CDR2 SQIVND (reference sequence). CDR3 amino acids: CASSKTSGRLYEQYF. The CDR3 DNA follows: TGTGCCAGTAGCAAAACTAGCGGGAGGCTGTACGAGCAGTACTTC. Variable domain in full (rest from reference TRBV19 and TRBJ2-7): DGGITQSPKYLFRKEGQNVTLSCEQNLNHDAMYWYRQDPGQGLRLIYYSQIVNDFQKGDIAEGYSVSREKKESFPLTVTSAQKNPTAFYLCASSKTSGRLYEQYFGPGTRLTVT.

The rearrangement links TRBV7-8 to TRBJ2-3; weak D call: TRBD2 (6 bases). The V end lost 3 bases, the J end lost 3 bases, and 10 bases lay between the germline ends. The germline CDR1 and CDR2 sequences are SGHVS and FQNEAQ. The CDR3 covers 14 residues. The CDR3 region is CASSFGGATDTQYF. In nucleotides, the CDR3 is TGTGCCAGCAGCTTTGGCGGGGCTACAGATACGCAGTATTTT.

CDR3 sequence reads: CASSLRQGHEQYF. The CDR3 DNA sequence: TGCGCCAGCAGCTTAAGGCAGGGCCACGAGCAGTACTTC. The chain recombines TRBV5-1 with TRBJ2-7; a possible D gene is TRBD1 (5 bases). The CDR3 length is 13 residues. Germline CDR1 SGHRS, CDR2 YFSETQ. With 2 bases removed from V and 5 bases from J, the gap between germline ends came to 11 bases. Combining the CDR3 with reference TRBV5-1 and TRBJ2-7 gives the whole variable domain KAGVTQTPRYLIKTRGQQVTLSCSPISGHRSVSWYQQTPGQGLQFLFEYFSETQRNKGNFPGRFSGRQFSNSRSEMNVSTLELGDSALYLCASSLRQGHEQYFGPGTRLTVT.

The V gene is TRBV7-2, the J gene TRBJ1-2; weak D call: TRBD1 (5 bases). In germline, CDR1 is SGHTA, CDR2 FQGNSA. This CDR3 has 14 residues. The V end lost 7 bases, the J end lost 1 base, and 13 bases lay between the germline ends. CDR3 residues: CASNDRFFNYGYTF. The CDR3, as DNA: TGTGCCAGCAACGACAGATTCTTTAACTATGGCTACACCTTC.

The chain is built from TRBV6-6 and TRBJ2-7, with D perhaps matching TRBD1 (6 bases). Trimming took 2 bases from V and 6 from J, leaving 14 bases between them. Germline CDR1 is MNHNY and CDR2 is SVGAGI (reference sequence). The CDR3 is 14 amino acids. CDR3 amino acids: CASSYPRDNGEQYF. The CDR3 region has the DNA TGTGCCAGCAGTTACCCCCGGGACAATGGCGAGCAGTACTTC.

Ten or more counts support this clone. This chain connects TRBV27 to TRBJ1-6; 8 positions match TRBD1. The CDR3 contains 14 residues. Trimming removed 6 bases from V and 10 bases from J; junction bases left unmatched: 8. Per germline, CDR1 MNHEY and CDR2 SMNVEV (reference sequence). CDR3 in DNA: TGTGCCAGCAGGGTGGACAGGGTTCGATCACCCCTCCACTTT. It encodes CASRVDRVRSPLHF.

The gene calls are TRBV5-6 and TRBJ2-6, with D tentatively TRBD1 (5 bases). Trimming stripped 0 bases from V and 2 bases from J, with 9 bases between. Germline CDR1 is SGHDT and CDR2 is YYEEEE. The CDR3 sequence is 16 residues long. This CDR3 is CASSLVGRAGANVLTF. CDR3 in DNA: TGTGCCAGCAGCTTGGTTGGCAGGGCTGGGGCCAACGTCCTGACTTTC.

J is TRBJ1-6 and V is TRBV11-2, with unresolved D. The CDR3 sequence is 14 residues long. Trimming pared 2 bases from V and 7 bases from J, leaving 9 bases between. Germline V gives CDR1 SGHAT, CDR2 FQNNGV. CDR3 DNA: TGTGCCAGCAGCTTATTAACCAGAAATTCACCCCTCCACTTT. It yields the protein CASSLLTRNSPLHF.

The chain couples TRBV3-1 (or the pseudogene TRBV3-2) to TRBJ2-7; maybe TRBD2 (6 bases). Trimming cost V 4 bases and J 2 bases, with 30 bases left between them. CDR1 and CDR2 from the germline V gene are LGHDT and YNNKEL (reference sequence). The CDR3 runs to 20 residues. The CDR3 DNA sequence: TGTGCCAGCAGCCTCCAGCAACGAGGGCCCTTTGGCGGCGGGACCTACGAGCAGTACTTC. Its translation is CASSLQQRGPFGGGTYEQYF.

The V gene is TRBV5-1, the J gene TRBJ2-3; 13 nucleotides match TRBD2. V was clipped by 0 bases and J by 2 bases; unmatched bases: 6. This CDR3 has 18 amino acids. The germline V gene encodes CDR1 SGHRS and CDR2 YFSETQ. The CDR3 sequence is CASSLDRTSGSTTDTQYF. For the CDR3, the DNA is TGCGCCAGCAGCTTGGACAGGACTAGCGGGAGTACCACAGATACGCAGTATTTT.

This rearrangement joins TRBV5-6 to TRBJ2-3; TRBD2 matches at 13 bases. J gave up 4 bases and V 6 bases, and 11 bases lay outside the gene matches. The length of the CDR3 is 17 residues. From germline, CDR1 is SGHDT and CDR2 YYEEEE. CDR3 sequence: CASTPGLLAGGPDTQYF. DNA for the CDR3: TGTGCCAGCACCCCCGGCCTACTAGCGGGAGGGCCAGATACGCAGTATTTT.

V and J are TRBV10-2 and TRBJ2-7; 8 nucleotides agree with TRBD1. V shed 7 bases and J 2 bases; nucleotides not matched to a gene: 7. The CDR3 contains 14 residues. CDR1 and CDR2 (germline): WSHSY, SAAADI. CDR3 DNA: TGCGCCAGCAAAGATGGCAGGGGGCCCTACGAGCAGTACTTC. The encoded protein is CASKDGRGPYEQYF.

The CDR3, as DNA: TGTGCCACCAGTGAACAAGCGGGAGAGCAGTTCTTC. It encodes CATSEQAGEQFF. The V call is TRBV24-1, the J call TRBJ2-1, with 7 bases aligning to TRBD2. Per germline, CDR1 KGHDR and CDR2 SFDVKD. J gave up 10 bases and V 4 bases, and 3 bases lay outside the gene matches. This CDR3 comprises 12 residues.

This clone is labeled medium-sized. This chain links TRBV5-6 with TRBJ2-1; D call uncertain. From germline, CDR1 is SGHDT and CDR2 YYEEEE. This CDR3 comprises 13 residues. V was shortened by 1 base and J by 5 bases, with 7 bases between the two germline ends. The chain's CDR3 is CASSLWSDNEQFF. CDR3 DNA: TGTGCCAGCAGCTTGTGGAGTGACAATGAGCAGTTCTTC.

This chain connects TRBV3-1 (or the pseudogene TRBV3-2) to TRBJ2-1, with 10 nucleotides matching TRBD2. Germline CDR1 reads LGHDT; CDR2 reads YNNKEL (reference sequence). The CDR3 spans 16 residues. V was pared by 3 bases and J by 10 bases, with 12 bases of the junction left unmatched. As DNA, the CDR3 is TGTGCCAGCAGCCAGGAACTAGCGGGGCCTGCAAGGGAGCAGTTCTTC. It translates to CASSQELAGPAREQFF.

CDR3 nucleotides: TGTGCCAGCAGCCAAGAGGGACTAGCGGGCTACGAGCAGTACTTC. It translates to CASSQEGLAGYEQYF. The chain employs TRBV3-1 (or the pseudogene TRBV3-2) and TRBJ2-7; TRBD2 aligns across 12 bases. V dropped 0 bases and J dropped 3; count of bases not matched to a gene: 0. There are 15 residues in the CDR3. CDR1 is LGHDT, CDR2 YNNKEL, per germline (reference sequence).